This TCR beta chain was identified during a study of blood T cell repertoires in COVID-19. Study summary: In each case, the material was cDNA or gDNA derived from T cells, B-cell-depleted T cells, or PBMCs.

This CDR3 region has 15 residues. With 2 bases removed from V and 6 bases from J, the gap between germline ends came to 11 bases. Germline-derived CDR1 and CDR2 are LGHDT and YNNKEL (reference sequence). Clones were sequenced by immunoSEQ multiplex PCR, and TCRdb holds only the in-frame ones, with some missing. There are 110,000 to 150,000 clones in the sample; approximately 90% occur only once, and approximately 9.9% lies in the top ten. This chain links TRBV3-1 (or the pseudogene TRBV3-2) with TRBJ1-6; D perhaps matches TRBD1 (5 bases). The sequence came from a woman over 75 with acute or convalescent COVID-19. The sequencing input was peripheral blood. CDR3 region: CASSQLGQGNSPLHF. The DNA for the CDR3 is TGTGCCAGCAGCCAACTAGGGCAGGGTAATTCACCCCTCCACTTT.